The present T cell receptor beta chain was sequenced within a study of CD8+ T cells in alopecia areata. After isolation, RNA underwent reverse transcription to generate cDNA as the sequencing template. The table came from immunoSEQ multiplex PCR; TCRdb's copy has only in-frame clones and leaves some out. The sample yields roughly 110,000 clones, roughly 84% seen once. With 1 base removed from V and 9 bases from J, the gap between germline ends came to 13 bases. CDR1 is SGHTA, CDR2 FQGNSA, per germline. This CDR3 is built from 15 residues. Treatment noted: oral pan-JAK inhibitor, 5-10 mg twice daily. This clonotype was obtained from a human donor with alopecia areata. The input for sequencing was CD8+ T cells sorted from blood, taken at week 24, from a patient treated with tofacitinib. The chain links TRBV7-2 to TRBJ1-6, with D possibly being TRBD1 (6 bases). CDR3 nucleotides: TGTGCCAGCAGCTTAGAGAAACAGGGTGGTTCACCCCTCCACTTT. It yields the protein CASSLEKQGGSPLHF. Using reference TRBV7-2 and TRBJ1-6 for the parts outside the CDR3, the full variable domain is GAGVSQSPSNKVTEKGKDVELRCDPISGHTALYWYRQSLGQGLEFLIYFQGNSAPDKSGLPSDRFSAERTGGSVSTLTIQRTQQEDSAVYLCASSLEKQGGSPLHFGNGTRLTVT.